A selection of T cell receptor beta chains follows, all from one sample in a study of spatial heterogeneity in lung cancer. MiXCR was run by TCRdb on the 5' RACE reads, yielding one entry per CDR3 protein. The sample contains some 39,000 distinct CDR3 sequences, approximately 7% of which appear only once. Sequenced material: PBMCs, taken at surgery. The receptors come from a female donor with early-stage non-small cell lung cancer. Each CDR3 is given with its conserved first and last residue. D genes are given only for firm matches. A row's size may be missing; if present it is once, few, many or a size class.

v_gene	abundance	d_gene	j_gene	CDR3aa	CDR3nt
TRBV2	many	TRBD2	TRBJ2-2	CASRGGLAVTGELFF	TGTGCCAGCAGGGGGGGACTAGCGGTGACCGGGGAGCTGTTTTTT
TRBV3-1	many	TRBD2	TRBJ2-3	CASTLNSGGAGDTQYF	TGTGCCAGCACCCTTAATAGCGGGGGGGCGGGCGATACGCAGTATTTT
TRBV6-2/TRBV6-3	NA	NA	TRBJ2-3	CASSYSSVSTDTQYF	TGTGCCAGCAGTTACTCAAGCGTAAGCACAGATACGCAGTATTTT
TRBV5-1	NA	NA	TRBJ2-1	CASTKAQISYNEQFF	TGCGCCAGCACCAAAGCCCAGATCTCCTACAATGAGCAGTTCTTC
TRBV9	many	TRBD1	TRBJ1-4	CASSSDRGYEKLFF	TGTGCCAGCAGCTCCGACAGGGGATATGAAAAACTGTTTTTT
TRBV28	NA	NA	TRBJ2-7	CASSTGGRDPIEQYF	TGTGCCAGCAGTACGGGGGGCCGGGACCCGATCGAGCAGTACTTC
TRBV3-1	few	NA	TRBJ1-1	CASSQFLRTEAFF	TGTGCCAGCAGCCAATTCCTTAGGACTGAAGCTTTCTTT
TRBV9	few	NA	TRBJ2-1	CASSAGNVYNEQFF	TGTGCCAGCAGCGCAGGGAACGTTTACAATGAGCAGTTCTTC
TRBV28	many	TRBD2	TRBJ2-3	CATAGDSTDTQYF	TGTGCCACCGCGGGGGATAGCACAGATACGCAGTATTTT
TRBV29-1	NA	TRBD1	TRBJ2-5	CSAPPGTGKTQYF	TGCAGCGCCCCCCCCGGGACAGGGAAGACCCAGTACTTC
TRBV12-3/TRBV12-4	many	NA	TRBJ2-5	CASSFGVQETQYF	TGTGCCAGCAGTTTTGGGGTGCAAGAGACCCAGTACTTC
TRBV12-3/TRBV12-4	NA	NA	TRBJ1-5	CASSFERMSNQPQHF	TGTGCCAGCAGTTTTGAGAGAATGAGCAATCAGCCCCAGCATTTT
TRBV6-5	many	TRBD1	TRBJ1-5	CASSWTGGGNQPQHF	TGTGCCAGCAGCTGGACAGGGGGGGGCAATCAGCCCCAGCATTTT
TRBV5-1	few	NA	TRBJ2-1	CASSSQGAYNEQFF	TGCGCCAGCAGCTCACAGGGTGCCTACAATGAGCAGTTCTTC
TRBV18	few	NA	TRBJ1-1	CASSRNFARGGVNTEAFF	TGTGCCAGCTCACGGAACTTCGCGCGAGGGGGAGTGAACACTGAAGCTTTCTTT
TRBV28	many	NA	TRBJ2-7	CASSLGGVSSYEQYF	TGTGCCAGCAGTTTAGGCGGGGTTTCCTCCTACGAGCAGTACTTC
TRBV27	many	NA	TRBJ2-3	CASSLSWGDTDTQYF	TGTGCCAGCAGTTTATCATGGGGGGACACAGATACGCAGTATTTT
TRBV24-1	many	TRBD1	TRBJ2-3	CATSDDGTVTDTQYF	TGTGCCACCAGTGATGACGGGACAGTAACAGATACGCAGTATTTT
TRBV7-2	few	NA	TRBJ2-3	CASSFKGTPTTDTQYF	TGTGCCAGCAGCTTTAAGGGGACTCCCACCACAGATACGCAGTATTTT
TRBV2	NA	NA	TRBJ1-5	CASRVGTPQDQPQHF	TGTGCCAGCAGGGTTGGGACACCACAGGATCAGCCCCAGCATTTT
TRBV12-3/TRBV12-4	few	NA	TRBJ2-3	CASSLTGKLDTQYF	TGTGCCAGCAGTTTAACGGGGAAGCTTGATACGCAGTATTTT
TRBV6-1	few	NA	TRBJ2-1	CASSYRVLEQFF	TGTGCCAGCAGTTACAGGGTACTCGAGCAGTTCTTC
TRBV5-1	many	TRBD2	TRBJ2-1	CASREAGDYNEQFF	TGCGCCAGCAGAGAAGCGGGGGACTACAATGAGCAGTTCTTC
TRBV15	many	NA	TRBJ1-4	CATSPRGMGGNEKLFF	TGTGCCACCAGCCCAAGGGGTATGGGGGGTAATGAAAAACTGTTTTTT
TRBV7-2	NA	TRBD1	TRBJ1-6	CASSLGGTANSPLHF	TGTGCCAGCAGCTTAGGAGGGACAGCAAATTCACCCCTCCACTTT
TRBV7-6	many	NA	TRBJ2-3	CASSLSGRGEDTQYF	TGTGCCAGCAGCTTGTCGGGGCGCGGGGAAGATACGCAGTATTTT
TRBV21-1	many	NA	TRBJ1-6	CASSKAGTAVSPLHF	TGTGCCAGCAGCAAAGCTGGGACAGCGGTTTCACCCCTCCACTTT
TRBV12-5	many	NA	TRBJ1-5	CASGLQGSGNQPQHF	TGTGCTAGTGGACTACAGGGTAGTGGCAATCAGCCCCAGCATTTT
TRBV6-2/TRBV6-3	few	TRBD2	TRBJ2-1	CASNLSGGPVGSNEQFF	TGTGCCAGCAACCTCTCGGGGGGGCCAGTAGGGAGCAATGAGCAGTTCTTC
TRBV5-1	many	NA	TRBJ2-3	CASSLTPSTDTQYF	TGCGCCAGCAGCTTGACCCCTAGCACAGATACGCAGTATTTT
TRBV7-8	few	TRBD1	TRBJ2-4	CASSVTGGGTKNIQYF	TGTGCCAGCAGCGTTACAGGGGGCGGGACCAAAAACATTCAGTACTTC
TRBV2	NA	NA	TRBJ2-3	CASNPRTLADTQYF	TGTGCCAGCAACCCCAGGACGCTCGCAGATACGCAGTATTTT
TRBV20-1	NA	TRBD1	TRBJ2-1	CSARDGDRPYNEQFF	TGCAGTGCTAGAGATGGGGACAGGCCGTACAATGAGCAGTTCTTC
TRBV6-1	many	NA	TRBJ1-5	CASSEARGWQPQHF	TGTGCCAGCAGTGAAGCGAGGGGATGGCAGCCCCAGCATTTT
TRBV18	many	TRBD1	TRBJ2-3	CASSQTVGQVLDTQYF	TGTGCCAGCTCACAGACCGTGGGACAGGTCTTGGATACGCAGTATTTT
TRBV10-3	NA	NA	TRBJ2-7	CAISSGTGLYEQYF	TGTGCCATTTCTTCCGGGACGGGGCTATACGAGCAGTACTTC
TRBV7-6	few	TRBD1	TRBJ2-7	CASSQTGTASYEQYF	TGTGCCAGCAGCCAAACCGGGACAGCCTCCTACGAGCAGTACTTC
TRBV7-9	many	NA	TRBJ2-7	CASSLAGISAQYF	TGTGCCAGCAGCTTAGCGGGGATCTCCGCGCAGTACTTC
TRBV25-1	many	NA	TRBJ2-1	CASTEGWRGFPNEQFF	TGTGCCAGCACTGAAGGGTGGAGGGGTTTCCCCAATGAGCAGTTCTTC
TRBV5-8	few	TRBD2	TRBJ2-3	CASSRGVGTDTQYF	TGTGCCAGCAGCCGGGGGGTTGGCACAGATACGCAGTATTTT
TRBV12-3/TRBV12-4	NA	TRBD2	TRBJ2-3	CASSLRRLAGADTQYF	TGTGCCAGCAGTTTACGTAGACTAGCGGGGGCAGATACGCAGTATTTT
TRBV7-9	few	NA	TRBJ2-1	CASSLARGLQNNEQFF	TGTGCCAGCAGCTTAGCGCGTGGTCTACAAAACAATGAGCAGTTCTTC
TRBV6-2/TRBV6-3	NA	NA	TRBJ1-5	CASSSMTNQPQHF	TGTGCCAGCAGTTCGATGACCAATCAGCCCCAGCATTTT
TRBV7-2	many	TRBD1	TRBJ2-5	CASSSGGNQYF	TGTGCCAGCAGCTCAGGGGGAAACCAGTACTTC
TRBV6-2/TRBV6-3	NA	TRBD1	TRBJ1-5	CASSSSRGQLGQPQHF	TGTGCCAGCAGTAGTTCCAGGGGGCAGTTGGGTCAGCCCCAGCATTTT
TRBV10-3	few	NA	TRBJ2-7	CAIMGNVLSGQYF	TGTGCCATCATGGGGAACGTACTAAGCGGGCAGTACTTC
TRBV9	few	TRBD2	TRBJ2-3	CASSLAGGTDTQYF	TGTGCCAGCAGTTTAGCGGGGGGCACAGATACGCAGTATTTT
TRBV2	many	NA	TRBJ2-7	CASSQGFSYEQYF	TGTGCCAGCAGTCAGGGCTTCTCCTACGAGCAGTACTTC
TRBV10-3	NA	NA	TRBJ2-1	CAISEYQYEQFF	TGTGCCATCAGTGAGTACCAGTATGAGCAGTTCTTC
TRBV12-3/TRBV12-4	many	NA	TRBJ2-7	CASRRQAESYEQYF	TGTGCCAGCAGACGACAGGCGGAGTCCTACGAGCAGTACTTC
TRBV9	many	NA	TRBJ1-5	CASSGDLNQPQHF	TGTGCCAGCAGCGGCGATTTAAATCAGCCCCAGCATTTT
TRBV20-1	many	TRBD1	TRBJ2-1	CSAGRDRVRHEQFF	TGCAGTGCTGGCAGGGACAGGGTGAGGCATGAGCAGTTCTTC